A few counts support the clone carrying this T cell receptor beta chain. MiXCR was run by TCRdb on the RT-PCR reads, yielding one entry per CDR3 protein. The sample yields 650,000 to 800,000 distinct CDR3 sequences, 14% seen once. The CDR3 runs to 16 residues. The V gene's germline CDR1 is LNHNV and CDR2 YYDKDF (reference sequence). Trimming at V came to 0 bases and at J to 4 bases, leaving 9 bases not matched to a gene. Sequenced: memory CD4+ T cells from blood. This sequence originates from a female donor in good health, serving as a healthy control. The V and J genes are TRBV15 and TRBJ2-7, with 7 bases that match TRBD2. The CDR3 region is CATSRDPSAGVYEQYF. The CDR3 DNA reads as TGTGCCACCAGCAGAGACCCTTCGGCGGGGGTTTACGAGCAGTACTTC.